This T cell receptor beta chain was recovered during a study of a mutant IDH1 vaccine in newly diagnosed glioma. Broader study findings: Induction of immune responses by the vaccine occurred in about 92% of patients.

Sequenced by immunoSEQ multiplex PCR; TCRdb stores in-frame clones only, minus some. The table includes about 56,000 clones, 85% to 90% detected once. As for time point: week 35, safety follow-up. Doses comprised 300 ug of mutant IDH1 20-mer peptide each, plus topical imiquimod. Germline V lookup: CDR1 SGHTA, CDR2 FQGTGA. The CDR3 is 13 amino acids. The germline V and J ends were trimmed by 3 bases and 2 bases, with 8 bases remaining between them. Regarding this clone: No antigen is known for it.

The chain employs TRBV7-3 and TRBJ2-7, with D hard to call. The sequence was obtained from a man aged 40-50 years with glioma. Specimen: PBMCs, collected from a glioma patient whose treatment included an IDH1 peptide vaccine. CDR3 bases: TGTGCCAGCAGCTTGACTGAAGCCTACGAGCAGTACTTC. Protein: CASSLTEAYEQYF.